A selection of T cell receptor beta chains follows, all from one sample in a study of siplizumab effects on memory and regulatory T cells. The assay was immunoSEQ multiplex PCR, and TCRdb's table has in-frame clones only and misses some. Of some 52,000 clones in the sample, 95% to 97% are singletons; the top ten hold around 0.6%. Specimen: naive CD4+ T cells sorted from blood. The receptors originated from a human donor in good health. Both conserved end residues are trimmed from each CDR3. Clone size is shown for a subset of rows, as once, few, many or a class of expanded clone.

v_call	j_call	clone_size	cdr3_aa
TRBV5-8	TRBJ1-3	.	ASKGGFSGNTIY
TRBV6-5	TRBJ2-7	.	ASNPTRGSYDEQY
TRBV7-3	TRBJ2-1	.	ASSLNDNEQF
TRBV11-2	TRBJ2-5	.	ASSLRREGQETQY
TRBV28	TRBJ1-1	.	ASSFGRGLYTEAF
TRBV9	TRBJ2-1	.	ASSVGLAGAQYNEQF
TRBV5-1	TRBJ2-2	.	ASSNGLAGSFFRDTGELF
TRBV27	TRBJ2-1	.	ASSSRGGALYNEQF
TRBV7-7	TRBJ2-1	.	ASSPSGGTYNEQF
TRBV6-5	TRBJ2-7	.	ASTRGQGFSEQY
TRBV18	TRBJ2-2	.	ASAITTPPGTGELF
TRBV6-1	TRBJ1-2	.	ASSERLSGTYHKST
TRBV19	TRBJ1-5	.	ASSLRRGWNQPQH
TRBV6-6	TRBJ2-7	.	ASSQDRGLEQY
TRBV28	TRBJ1-4	.	ASSPAGGRDEKLF
TRBV6-5	TRBJ2-7	.	ASSRGQGPYEQY
TRBV6-1	TRBJ1-1	.	ASSEPHTEAF
TRBV27	TRBJ1-4	.	ASSFRDLRYEKLF
TRBV5-1	TRBJ2-3	.	ASSITDTQY
TRBV2	TRBJ1-2	.	ASSGLGRGGHGYT
TRBV4-1	TRBJ2-7	once	ASSQPDGTYGAYEQY
TRBV7-9	TRBJ2-2	.	ASSLFSNTGELF
TRBV9	TRBJ2-1	.	ASSVVPGLAGGPYNEQF
TRBV7-8	TRBJ1-2	.	ASSLGTGMGGYT
TRBV10-3	TRBJ2-7	.	AIMGDRGYEQY
TRBV21-1	TRBJ2-7	.	ASSKGSEIYYEQY
TRBV4-2	TRBJ1-5	.	ASSQEDGQPQH
TRBV2	TRBJ1-2	.	ARRVKQGSDYGYT
TRBV30	TRBJ2-7	once	AWSVTSYEQY
TRBV2	TRBJ2-7	.	ASSEGRGPYEQY
TRBV5-1	TRBJ1-4	.	ASSLWATNEKLF
TRBV7-9	TRBJ2-1	.	ASSYRDSNEQF
TRBV2	TRBJ2-5	once	ASSDTSLKWETQY
TRBV28	TRBJ1-5	.	ASSSALIANQPQH
TRBV2	TRBJ2-7	.	ASREDRVGYEQY
TRBV19	TRBJ1-4	.	ASSINNRNEKLF
TRBV4-1	TRBJ2-6	.	ASRRGRGANVLT
TRBV30	TRBJ1-2	.	AWSAGGRVGGYT
TRBV19	TRBJ2-7	.	ASSTTERGSRYEQY
TRBV7-9	TRBJ1-2	.	ASSLGDIAHGYT
TRBV19	TRBJ1-1	.	ASSTATQGVNTEAF
TRBV18	TRBJ2-4	.	ASSPPGLAKNIQY
TRBV6-6	TRBJ1-1	.	ASSYDSYTEAF
TRBV30	TRBJ2-5	once	AWSVGQPQETQY
TRBV10-2	TRBJ2-5	.	ASSVREETQY
TRBV12-5	TRBJ2-3	.	ASGLVQLGATDTQY
TRBV5-1	TRBJ2-3	.	ASSLAGADTQY
TRBV5-1	TRBJ2-3	.	ASSWDGRTDTQY
TRBV5-1	TRBJ2-1	once	ASSPREGWDEQF
TRBV6-5	TRBJ2-7	.	ASSYGGAGGEQY
TRBV11-3	TRBJ2-3	.	ASSLVGASTDTQY
TRBV5-1	TRBJ2-5	.	ASSSGGAFQETQY
TRBV19	TRBJ2-3	.	ASTRGTGTSADTQY
TRBV5-1	TRBJ1-1	once	ASSLGDRGRTTEAF